The entry below gives a single T cell receptor (beta chain) sequence along with its context. Its antigen is not known. This specimen comes from a study of T cell responses to AZD1222 COVID-19 vaccine. Study-level background: Pooled samples include second doses given at about 4 or 12 weeks.

Repertoires were generated with immunoSEQ multiplex PCR, while TCRdb's copy carries only in-frame clones and drops some. This table holds about 180,000 clones, just over 85% found once. Overall study results and limits: Per reports, nearly half of all spike-specific TCRs target regions that are unmutated in variants.

This CDR3 spans 14 amino acids. The trim removed 4 bases at V and 8 bases at J, leaving 5 bases unmatched. Germline V gene sequence: CDR1 SGHRS, CDR2 YFSETQ. The V call is TRBV5-1, the J call TRBJ1-6; the match to TRBD1 covers 8 bases. The TCR sequence derives from an adult in good health. The material sequenced was peripheral blood, taken on day 0 of AZD1222 vaccination. CDR3 sequence (DNA): TGCGCCAGCAGCGAGGGACAGGAATATTCACCCCTCCACTTT. Residues: CASSEGQEYSPLHF.